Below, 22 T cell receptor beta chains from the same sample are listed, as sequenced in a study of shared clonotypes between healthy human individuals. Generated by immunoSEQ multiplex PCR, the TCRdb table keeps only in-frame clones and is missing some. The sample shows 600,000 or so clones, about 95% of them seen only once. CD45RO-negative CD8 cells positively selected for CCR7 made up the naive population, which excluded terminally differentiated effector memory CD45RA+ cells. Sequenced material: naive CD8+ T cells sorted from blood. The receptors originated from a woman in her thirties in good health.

CDR3 DNA sequence: TGTGCCAGTAGTCTCCGGGACAGTAGCAATCAGCCCCAGCATTTT. Amino acids: CASSLRDSSNQPQHF. The V gene is TRBV19, the J gene TRBJ1-5, with 7 bases aligning to TRBD1. The CDR3 has 15 amino acids. Germline loops: CDR1 LNHDA, CDR2 SQIVND (reference sequence). Trimming removed 5 bases from V and 0 bases from J; junction bases left unmatched: 4.

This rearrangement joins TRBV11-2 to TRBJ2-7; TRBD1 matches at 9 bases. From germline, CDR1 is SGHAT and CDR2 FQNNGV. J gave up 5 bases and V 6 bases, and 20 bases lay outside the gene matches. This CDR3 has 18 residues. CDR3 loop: CASRQVRSRDRASHEQYF. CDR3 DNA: TGTGCCAGCAGGCAAGTCCGTAGTCGGGACAGGGCATCCCACGAGCAGTACTTC.

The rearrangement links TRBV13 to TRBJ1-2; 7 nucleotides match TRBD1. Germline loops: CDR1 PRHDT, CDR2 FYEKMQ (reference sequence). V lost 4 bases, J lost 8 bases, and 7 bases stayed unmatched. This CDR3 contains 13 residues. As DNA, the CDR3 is TGTGCCAGCAGCTCAAGGGGGCGTAGCGGCTACACCTTC. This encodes CASSSRGRSGYTF.

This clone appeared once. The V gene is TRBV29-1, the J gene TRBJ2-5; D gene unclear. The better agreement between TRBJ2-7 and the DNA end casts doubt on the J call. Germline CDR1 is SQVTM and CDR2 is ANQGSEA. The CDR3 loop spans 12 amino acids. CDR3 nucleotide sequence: TGCAGCGCAGCACTTAGCTCCTACGAGCAGTACTTC. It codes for CSAALSSYEQYF.

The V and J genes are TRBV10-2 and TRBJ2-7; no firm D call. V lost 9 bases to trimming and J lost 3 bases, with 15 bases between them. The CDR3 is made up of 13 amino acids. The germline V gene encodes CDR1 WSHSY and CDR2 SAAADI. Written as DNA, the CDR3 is TGCGCCAGTTCGGACCTAAGATACTACGAGCAGTACTTC. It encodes CASSDLRYYEQYF.

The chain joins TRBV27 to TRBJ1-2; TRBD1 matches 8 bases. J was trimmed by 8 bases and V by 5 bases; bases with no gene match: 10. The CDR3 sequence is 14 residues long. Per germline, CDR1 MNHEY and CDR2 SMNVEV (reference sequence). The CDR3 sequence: CASSSIPTGGGYTF. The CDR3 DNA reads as TGTGCCAGCAGTAGTATACCCACAGGGGGAGGCTACACCTTC.

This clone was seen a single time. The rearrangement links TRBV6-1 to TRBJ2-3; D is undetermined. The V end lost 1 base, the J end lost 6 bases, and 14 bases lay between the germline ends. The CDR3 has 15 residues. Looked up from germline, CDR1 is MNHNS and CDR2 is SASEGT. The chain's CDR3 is CASSEGWLVADTQYF. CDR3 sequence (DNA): TGTGCCAGCAGTGAAGGTTGGCTGGTGGCGGATACGCAGTATTTT.

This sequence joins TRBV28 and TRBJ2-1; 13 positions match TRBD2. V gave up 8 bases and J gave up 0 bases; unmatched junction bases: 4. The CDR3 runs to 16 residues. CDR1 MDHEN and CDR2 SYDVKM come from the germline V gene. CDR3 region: CASEGLAGSSYNEQFF. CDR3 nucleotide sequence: TGTGCCAGCGAGGGACTAGCGGGAAGCTCCTACAATGAGCAGTTCTTC.

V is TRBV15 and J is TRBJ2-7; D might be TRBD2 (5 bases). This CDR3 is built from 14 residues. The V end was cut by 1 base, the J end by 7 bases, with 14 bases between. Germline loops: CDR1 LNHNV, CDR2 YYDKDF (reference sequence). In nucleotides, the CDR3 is TGTGCCACCAGCAGAGTTGCGGGCGTACGGGAGCAGTACTTC. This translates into CATSRVAGVREQYF.

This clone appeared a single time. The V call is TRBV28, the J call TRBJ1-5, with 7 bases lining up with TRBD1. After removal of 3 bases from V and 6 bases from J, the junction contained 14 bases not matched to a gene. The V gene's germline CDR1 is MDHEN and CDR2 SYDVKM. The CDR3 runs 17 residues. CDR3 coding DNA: TGTGCCAGCAGTTTCGGAAGTGGGACAGTCTTCGGTCAGCCCCAGCATTTT. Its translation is CASSFGSGTVFGQPQHF.

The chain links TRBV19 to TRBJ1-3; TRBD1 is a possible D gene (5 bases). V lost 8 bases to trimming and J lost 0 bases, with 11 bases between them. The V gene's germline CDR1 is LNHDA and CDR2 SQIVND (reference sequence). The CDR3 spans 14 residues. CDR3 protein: CASRDRISGNTIYF. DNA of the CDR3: TGTGCCAGTCGTGACAGAATCTCTGGAAACACCATATATTTT.

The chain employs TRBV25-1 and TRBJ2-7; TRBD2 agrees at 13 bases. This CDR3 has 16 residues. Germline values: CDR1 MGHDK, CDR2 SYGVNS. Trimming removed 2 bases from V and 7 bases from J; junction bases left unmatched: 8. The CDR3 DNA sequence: TGTGCCAGCAGTGAACCGAAGGGGACTAGCGGGATAGAGCAGTACTTC. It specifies CASSEPKGTSGIEQYF.

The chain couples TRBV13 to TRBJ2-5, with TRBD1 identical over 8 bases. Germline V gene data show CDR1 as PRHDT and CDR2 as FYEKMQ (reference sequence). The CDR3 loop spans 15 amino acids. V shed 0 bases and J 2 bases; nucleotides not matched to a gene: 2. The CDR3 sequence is CASSLGDREQETQYF. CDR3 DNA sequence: TGTGCCAGCAGCTTAGGGGACAGGGAGCAAGAGACCCAGTACTTC. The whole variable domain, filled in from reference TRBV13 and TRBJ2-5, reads AAGVIQSPRHLIKEKRETATLKCYPIPRHDTVYWYQQGPGQDPQFLISFYEKMQSDKGSIPDRFSAQQFSDYHSELNMSSLELGDSALYFCASSLGDREQETQYFGPGTRLLVL.

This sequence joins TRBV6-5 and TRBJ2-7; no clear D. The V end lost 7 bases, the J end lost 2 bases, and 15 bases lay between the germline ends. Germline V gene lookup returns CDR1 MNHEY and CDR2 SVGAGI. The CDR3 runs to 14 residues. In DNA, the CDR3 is TGTGCCAGCAAGTTAAGGTACACTACCTACGAGCAGTACTTC. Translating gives CASKLRYTTYEQYF.

CDR3 nucleotide sequence: TGCGCCAGCAGCCAAGATCACGGCTCCTACGAGCAGTACTTC. Amino acids: CASSQDHGSYEQYF. J is TRBJ2-7 and V is TRBV4-1; D gene unclear. The V gene lost 0 bases and the J gene lost 0 bases, with 6 bases spanning the gap. The CDR3 extends over 14 amino acids. Germline V gene data show CDR1 as MGHRA and CDR2 as YSYEKL.

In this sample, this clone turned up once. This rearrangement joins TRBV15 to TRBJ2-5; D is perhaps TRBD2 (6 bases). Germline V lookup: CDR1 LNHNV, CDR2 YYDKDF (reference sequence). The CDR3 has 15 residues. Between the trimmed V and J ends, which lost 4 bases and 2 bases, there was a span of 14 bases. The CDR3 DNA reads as TGTGCCACCAGCACCTCGCGGGGCCGTCAAGAGACCCAGTACTTC. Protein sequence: CATSTSRGRQETQYF. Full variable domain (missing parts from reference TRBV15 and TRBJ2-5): DAMVIQNPRYQVTQFGKPVTLSCSQTLNHNVMYWYQQKSSQAPKLLFHYYDKDFNNEADTPDNFQSRRPNTSFCFLDIRSPGLGDTAMYLCATSTSRGRQETQYFGPGTRLLVL.

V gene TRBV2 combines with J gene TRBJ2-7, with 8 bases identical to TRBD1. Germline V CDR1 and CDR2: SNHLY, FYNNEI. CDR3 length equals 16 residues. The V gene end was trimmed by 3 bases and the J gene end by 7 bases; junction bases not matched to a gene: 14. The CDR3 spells CASSDEAGRGLGEQYF. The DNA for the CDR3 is TGTGCCAGCAGTGATGAGGCCGGCAGGGGGCTGGGAGAGCAGTACTTC.

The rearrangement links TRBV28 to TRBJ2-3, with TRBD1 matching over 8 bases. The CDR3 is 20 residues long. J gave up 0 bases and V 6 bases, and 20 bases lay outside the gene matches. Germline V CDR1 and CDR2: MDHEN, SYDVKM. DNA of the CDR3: TGTGCCAGCAGACCATCGATATCCTCTAGGACAGGGACGAGCACAGATACGCAGTATTTT. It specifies CASRPSISSRTGTSTDTQYF.

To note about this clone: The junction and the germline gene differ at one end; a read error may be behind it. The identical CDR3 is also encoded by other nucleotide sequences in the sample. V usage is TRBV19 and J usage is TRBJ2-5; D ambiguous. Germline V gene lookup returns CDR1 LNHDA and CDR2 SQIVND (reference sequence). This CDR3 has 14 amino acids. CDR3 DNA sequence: TGTGCCAGTAGTCTAGACCGGGACCAAGAGACCCAGTACTTC. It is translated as CASSLDRDQETQYF.

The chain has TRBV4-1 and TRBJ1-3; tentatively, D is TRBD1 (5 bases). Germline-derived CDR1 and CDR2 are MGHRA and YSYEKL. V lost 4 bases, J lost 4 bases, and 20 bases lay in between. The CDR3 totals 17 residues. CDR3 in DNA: TGCGCCAGCAGCCCAGTTTCCGGAGGGGTCTCCGGAAACACCATATATTTT. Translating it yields CASSPVSGGVSGNTIYF.

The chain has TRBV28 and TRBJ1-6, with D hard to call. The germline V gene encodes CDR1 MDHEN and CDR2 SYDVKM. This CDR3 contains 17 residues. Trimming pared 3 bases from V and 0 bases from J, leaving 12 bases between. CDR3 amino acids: CASSLMETYSYNSPLHF. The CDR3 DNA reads TGTGCCAGCAGTTTGATGGAAACCTACTCCTATAATTCACCCCTCCACTTT. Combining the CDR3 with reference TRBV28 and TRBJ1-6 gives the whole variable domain DVKVTQSSRYLVKRTGEKVFLECVQDMDHENMFWYRQDPGLGLRLIYFSYDVKMKEKGDIPEGYSVSREKKERFSLILESASTNQTSMYLCASSLMETYSYNSPLHFGNGTRLTVT.

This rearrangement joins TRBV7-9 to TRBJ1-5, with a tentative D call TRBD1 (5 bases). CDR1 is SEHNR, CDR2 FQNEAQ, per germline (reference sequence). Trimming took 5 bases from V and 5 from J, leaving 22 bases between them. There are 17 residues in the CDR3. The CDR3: CASSRSEGSEVYQPQHF. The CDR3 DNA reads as TGTGCCAGCAGCCGTTCGGAGGGGTCAGAAGTCTATCAGCCCCAGCATTTT.